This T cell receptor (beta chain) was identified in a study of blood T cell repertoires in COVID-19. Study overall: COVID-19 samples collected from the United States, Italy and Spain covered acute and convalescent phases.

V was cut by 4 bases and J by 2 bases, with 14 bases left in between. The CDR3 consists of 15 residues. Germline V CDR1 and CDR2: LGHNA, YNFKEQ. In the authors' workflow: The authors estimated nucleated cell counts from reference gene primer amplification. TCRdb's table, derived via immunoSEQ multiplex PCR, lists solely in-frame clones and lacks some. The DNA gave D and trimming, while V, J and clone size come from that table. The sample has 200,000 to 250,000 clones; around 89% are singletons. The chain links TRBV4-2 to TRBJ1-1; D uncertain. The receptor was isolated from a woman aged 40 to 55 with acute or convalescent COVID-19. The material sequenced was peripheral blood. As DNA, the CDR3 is TGTGCCAGCAGCCCCCTCTCAGGAGGTAACACTGAAGCTTTCTTT. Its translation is CASSPLSGGNTEAFF.